The 9 T cell receptor beta chains below all came from one sample that was sequenced in a study of blood T cells in healthy people across ages. The authors ran a second PCR of about 6 to 12 cycles using a sample-barcoded 5' primer and a J-beta primer mix. Via MiXCR, TCRdb re-called the 5' RACE reads, giving one row per CDR3 protein. The repertoire includes about 1 million distinct CDR3 sequences, around 27% of them detected once, and less than 0.85% sits in the top ten. In addition, the sample was reused for a study of T cells of mothers and their children.

Sequences were obtained from blood. The receptors derive from a girl aged 2 to 9 in good health.

The V and J genes are TRBV7-8 and TRBJ2-1; 8 nucleotides match TRBD2. V lost 6 bases, J lost 4 bases, and 8 bases stayed unmatched. CDR1 and CDR2 from the germline V gene are SGHVS and FQNEAQ. The CDR3 contains 15 residues. The CDR3 is CASRDQRGIYNEQFF. As DNA, the CDR3 is TGTGCCAGCAGGGACCAGCGGGGGATTTACAATGAGCAGTTCTTC.

The chain has TRBV9 and TRBJ2-3; no clear D. Germline CDR1 and CDR2: SGDLS and YYNGEE. The CDR3 sequence is 15 residues long. The V and J ends lost 6 bases and 0 bases respectively, with 14 bases between them. The CDR3 coding sequence is TGTGCCAGCAATTCCAGGACCACTAGCACAGATACGCAGTATTTT. Residues: CASNSRTTSTDTQYF.

The chain has TRBV6-1 and TRBJ1-2; D remains ambiguous. Between the trimmed V and J ends, which lost 2 bases and 3 bases, there was a span of 16 bases. The CDR3 consists of 16 residues. CDR1 and CDR2 from the germline V gene are MNHNS and SASEGT. The CDR3 protein is CASSEYLTQLDYGYTF. The CDR3 nucleotides are TGTGCCAGCAGTGAATATCTAACCCAGCTAGACTATGGCTACACCTTC.

This clonotype was seen only once. The rearrangement links TRBV20-1 to TRBJ1-5; D unresolved. Germline V gives CDR1 DFQATT, CDR2 SNEGSKA (reference sequence). The CDR3 loop spans 13 amino acids. The ends were cut back, 3 bases at V and 7 bases at J, with 13 bases in the middle. CDR3 loop: CSASPLLGQPQHF. DNA of the CDR3: TGCAGTGCTAGCCCCTTGCTGGGGCAGCCCCAGCATTTT.

The chain links TRBV2 to TRBJ1-3, with 8 nucleotides matching TRBD1. Trimming at V came to 4 bases and at J to 5 bases, leaving 7 bases not matched to a gene. The germline CDR1 and CDR2 sequences are SNHLY and FYNNEI. CDR3 length: 15 amino acids. In DNA form, the CDR3 reads TGTGCCAGCAGTGTCGGCAGGGGGCGGCGAAACACCATATATTTT. It is translated as CASSVGRGRRNTIYF. The full variable domain, its missing parts supplied by reference TRBV2 and TRBJ1-3, is EPEVTQTPSHQVTQMGQEVILRCVPISNHLYFYWYRQILGQKVEFLVSFYNNEISEKSEIFDDQFSVERPDGSNFTLKIRSTKLEDSAMYFCASSVGRGRRNTIYFGEGSWLTVV.

The rearrangement joins TRBV2 to TRBJ1-6; maybe TRBD1 (6 bases). The CDR3 extends over 14 amino acids. CDR1 SNHLY and CDR2 FYNNEI come from the germline V gene. Trimming removed 5 bases at V and 6 bases at J, with 11 bases between. The CDR3 reads CASSSGTSNSPLHF. The CDR3 DNA is TGTGCCAGCAGTTCCGGGACAAGTAATTCACCCCTCCACTTT.

The CDR3 reads CSARGTGENQPQHF. The CDR3 coding sequence is TGCAGCGCCAGAGGGACAGGGGAGAATCAGCCCCAGCATTTT. This chain connects TRBV29-1 to TRBJ1-5, with 10 bases matching TRBD1. The CDR3 loop spans 14 amino acids. V shed 7 bases and J 4 bases; nucleotides not matched to a gene: 7. Germline loops: CDR1 SQVTM, CDR2 ANQGSEA.

The rearrangement links TRBV4-1 to TRBJ2-1; 7 bases agree with TRBD1. The CDR3 spans 14 residues. Germline trimming cut 4 bases from V and 5 bases from J; bases unmatched to any gene: 5. The germline gives CDR1 MGHRA, CDR2 YSYEKL. The CDR3 is CASSPRQGHNEQFF. For the CDR3, the DNA is TGCGCCAGCAGCCCCAGACAGGGACACAATGAGCAGTTCTTC.

This chain uses TRBV20-1 with TRBJ1-1, with D hard to call. Germline V gene lookup returns CDR1 DFQATT and CDR2 SNEGSKA (reference sequence). V gave up 3 bases and J gave up 4 bases, with 9 bases separating them. The CDR3 has 12 amino acids. The CDR3 is CSASLGPTEAFF. CDR3 DNA sequence: TGCAGTGCTAGTTTGGGCCCCACTGAAGCTTTCTTT.